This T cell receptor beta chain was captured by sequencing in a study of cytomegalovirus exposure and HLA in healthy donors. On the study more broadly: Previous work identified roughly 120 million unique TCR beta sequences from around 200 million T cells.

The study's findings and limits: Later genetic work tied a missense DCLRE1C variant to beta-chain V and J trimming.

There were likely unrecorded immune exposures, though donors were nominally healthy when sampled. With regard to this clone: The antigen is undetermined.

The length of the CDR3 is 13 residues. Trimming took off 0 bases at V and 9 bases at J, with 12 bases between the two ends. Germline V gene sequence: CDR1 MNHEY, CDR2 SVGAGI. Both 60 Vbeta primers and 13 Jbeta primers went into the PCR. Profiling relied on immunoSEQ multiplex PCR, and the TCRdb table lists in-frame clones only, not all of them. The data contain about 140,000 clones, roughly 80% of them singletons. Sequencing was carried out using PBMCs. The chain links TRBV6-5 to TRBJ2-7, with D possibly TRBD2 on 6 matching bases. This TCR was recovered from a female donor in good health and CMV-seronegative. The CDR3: CASSYSDGSVQYF. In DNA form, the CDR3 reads TGTGCCAGCAGTTACTCCGACGGGAGTGTGCAGTACTTC.